This T cell receptor (beta chain) came from a study of shared clonotypes between healthy human individuals. The study, taken as a whole, reports: The represented genetic and exposure-history diversity was limited by the small number of donors.

In the sorted-subset replicate PCRs, around 220 ng DNA, tens of thousands of T cell genomes, was used. Assay used: immunoSEQ multiplex PCR; TCRdb lists only in-frame clones, some missing. This table has 2 million to 2.5 million clones, around 95% appearing once. Trimming removed 0 bases from V and 6 bases from J, with 9 bases in between. CDR3 size: 13 residues. Germline V gene sequence: CDR1 SGHTA, CDR2 FQGNSA. Comment on this clone: Its cognate antigen is unknown.

This clonotype was sampled from a man between 18 and 29 years old in good health. The V call is TRBV7-2, the J call TRBJ2-7; maybe TRBD2 (5 bases). The material sequenced was naive CD4+ T cells sorted from blood. The subset here: CD45RA+ positively selected. DNA of the CDR3: TGTGCCAGCAGCTTAGCAGGAGCGGTCGAGCAGTACTTC. Encoded protein: CASSLAGAVEQYF.